One sample yielded the 8 T cell receptor beta chains listed below, sequenced in a study of cytotoxic CD8 clonotypes in ibrutinib-treated CLL. The method was immunoSEQ multiplex PCR; TCRdb's version includes in-frame clones alone and lacks a portion of them. The sample has about 45,000 clones; approximately 65% are singletons. The sequencing here drew on PBMCs, taken after 24 months of ibrutinib treatment. All receptors derive from a human donor with chronic lymphocytic leukemia.

V usage is TRBV28 and J usage is TRBJ1-2; tentative D call: TRBD1 (5 bases). Trimming removed 3 bases at V and 8 bases at J, with 13 bases between. Germline CDR1 MDHEN, CDR2 SYDVKM. CDR3 size: 13 residues. The CDR3 sequence is CASSFEGRRGYTF. The CDR3 bases are TGTGCCAGCAGTTTTGAGGGGCGAAGGGGCTACACCTTC.

The table lists this clone with many counts. This chain links TRBV5-1 with TRBJ2-7; unclear D gene. CDR3 size: 12 residues. V was pared by 0 bases and J by 5 bases, with 6 bases between. CDR1 is SGHRS, CDR2 YFSETQ, per germline. The CDR3 region is CASSLEGNEQYF. Here the CDR3 DNA reads TGCGCCAGCAGCTTGGAAGGGAACGAGCAGTACTTC. The full variable domain, with the rest looked up from reference TRBV5-1 and TRBJ2-7, is KAGVTQTPRYLIKTRGQQVTLSCSPISGHRSVSWYQQTPGQGLQFLFEYFSETQRNKGNFPGRFSGRQFSNSRSEMNVSTLELGDSALYLCASSLEGNEQYFGPGTRLTVT.

This clone has just a few counts. The V and J genes are TRBV19 and TRBJ2-7; a possible D gene is TRBD2 (6 bases). Germline CDR1 is LNHDA and CDR2 is SQIVND (reference sequence). The CDR3 runs to 16 residues. Trimming took 4 bases from V and 5 from J, leaving 21 bases between them. The CDR3 region is CASSTPSGGSRHEQYF. In DNA, the CDR3 is TGTGCCAGTAGTACCCCCAGTGGGGGGTCTAGGCACGAGCAGTACTTC.

The rearrangement links TRBV27 to TRBJ2-2, with 9 bases aligning to TRBD2. This CDR3 spans 14 amino acids. The V segment lost 8 bases and the J segment 4 bases; nucleotides outside the gene matches: 5. CDR1 is MNHEY and CDR2 is SMNVEV in the germline V gene (reference sequence). CDR3 DNA sequence: TGTGCCAGCCAGAGGCGGGAGGGCACCGGGGAGCTGTTTTTT. Protein: CASQRREGTGELFF.

Many counts were recorded for this clone. The genes are TRBV10-2 and TRBJ2-1, with 11 bases aligning to TRBD2. The V gene's germline CDR1 is WSHSY and CDR2 SAAADI. V lost 6 bases, J lost 8 bases, and 9 bases stayed unmatched. This CDR3 is 15 amino acids long. CDR3 residues: CASRISGRALDEQFF. CDR3 nucleotides: TGCGCCAGCAGGATTAGCGGGAGGGCTTTAGATGAGCAGTTCTTC.

The chain employs TRBV19 and TRBJ1-5; D is ambiguous. The V gene lost 4 bases and the J gene lost 5 bases, with 15 bases spanning the gap. The CDR3 loop spans 15 amino acids. Germline V gene sequence: CDR1 LNHDA, CDR2 SQIVND (reference sequence). CDR3 protein: CASSRTGGLYQPQHF. DNA for the CDR3: TGTGCCAGTAGTAGGACGGGCGGCCTTTATCAGCCCCAGCATTTT. Full variable domain (remainder filled in from reference TRBV19 and TRBJ1-5): DGGITQSPKYLFRKEGQNVTLSCEQNLNHDAMYWYRQDPGQGLRLIYYSQIVNDFQKGDIAEGYSVSREKKESFPLTVTSAQKNPTAFYLCASSRTGGLYQPQHFGDGTRLSIL.

The chain uses TRBV18 and TRBJ2-7, with TRBD1 identical over 9 bases. The CDR3 is made up of 14 amino acids. From germline, CDR1 is KGHSH and CDR2 LQKENI. After removal of 3 bases from V and 5 bases from J, the junction contained 5 bases not matched to a gene. The CDR3 sequence is CASSPRTGVDEQYF. CDR3 nucleotide sequence: TGTGCCAGCTCACCGCGGACAGGGGTGGACGAGCAGTACTTC.

The chain is built from TRBV19 and TRBJ2-1; TRBD1 agrees at 8 bases. The CDR3 length is 14 residues. Germline assignment: CDR1 LNHDA and CDR2 SQIVND (reference sequence). The V gene end was trimmed by 5 bases and the J gene end by 5 bases; junction bases not matched to a gene: 5. The CDR3 region is CASSFGTGNNEQFF. The CDR3 bases are TGTGCCAGTAGTTTCGGGACAGGAAACAATGAGCAGTTCTTC.